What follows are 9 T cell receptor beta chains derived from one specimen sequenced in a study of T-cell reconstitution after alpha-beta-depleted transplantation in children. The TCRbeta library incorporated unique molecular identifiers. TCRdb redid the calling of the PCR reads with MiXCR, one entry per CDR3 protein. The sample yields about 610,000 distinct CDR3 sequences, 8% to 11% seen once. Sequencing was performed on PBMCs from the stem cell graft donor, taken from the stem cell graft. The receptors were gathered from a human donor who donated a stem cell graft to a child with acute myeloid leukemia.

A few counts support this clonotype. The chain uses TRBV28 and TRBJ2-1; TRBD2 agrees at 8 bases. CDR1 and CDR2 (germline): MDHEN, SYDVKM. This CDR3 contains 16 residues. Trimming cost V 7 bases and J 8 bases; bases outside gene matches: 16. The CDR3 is CASTSRGAGGTYEQFF. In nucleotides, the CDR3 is TGTGCCAGCACCTCCCGGGGGGCGGGAGGAACCTATGAGCAGTTCTTC.

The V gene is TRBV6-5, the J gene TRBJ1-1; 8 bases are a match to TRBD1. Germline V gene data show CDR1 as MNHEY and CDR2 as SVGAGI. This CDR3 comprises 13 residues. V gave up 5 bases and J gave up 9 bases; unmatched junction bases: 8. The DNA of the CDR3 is TGTGCCAGCAGTCTTACTCCCAGGGGGCAAGCTTTCTTT. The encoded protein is CASSLTPRGQAFF.

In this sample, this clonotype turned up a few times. As DNA, the CDR3 is TGTGCAGCGGAGGGGATGATAACAGATACGCAGTATTTT. Translation: CAAEGMITDTQYF. The chain joins TRBV7-9 to TRBJ2-3; tentative D call: TRBD2 (6 bases). The V gene's germline CDR1 is SEHNR and CDR2 FQNEAQ (reference sequence). The CDR3 extends over 13 amino acids.

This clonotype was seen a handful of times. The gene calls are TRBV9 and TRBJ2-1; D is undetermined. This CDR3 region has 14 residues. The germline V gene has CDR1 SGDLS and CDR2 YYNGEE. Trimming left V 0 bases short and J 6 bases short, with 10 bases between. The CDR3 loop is CASSVEVVVNEQFF. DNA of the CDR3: TGTGCCAGCAGCGTAGAGGTAGTAGTCAATGAGCAGTTCTTC.

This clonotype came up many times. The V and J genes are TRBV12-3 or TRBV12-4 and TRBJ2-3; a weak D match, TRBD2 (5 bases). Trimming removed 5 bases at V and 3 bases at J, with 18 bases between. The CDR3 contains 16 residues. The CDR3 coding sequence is TGTGCCAGCAGTGCCCCACGGGGAAGGCAAACAGATACGCAGTATTTT. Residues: CASSAPRGRQTDTQYF.

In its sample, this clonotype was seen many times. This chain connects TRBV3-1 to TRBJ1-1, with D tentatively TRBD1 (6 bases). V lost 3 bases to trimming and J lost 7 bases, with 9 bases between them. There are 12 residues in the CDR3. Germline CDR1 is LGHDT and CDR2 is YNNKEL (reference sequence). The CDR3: CASSHLGGEAFF. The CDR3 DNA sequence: TGTGCCAGCAGCCACCTAGGGGGTGAAGCTTTCTTT.

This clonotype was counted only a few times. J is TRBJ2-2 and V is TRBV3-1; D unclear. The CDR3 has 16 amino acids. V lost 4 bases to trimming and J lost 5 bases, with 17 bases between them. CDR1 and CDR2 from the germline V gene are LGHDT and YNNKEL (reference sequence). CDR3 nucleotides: TGTGCCAGCAGCCGTATGGACGGAACTAAGACCGGGGAGCTGTTTTTT. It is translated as CASSRMDGTKTGELFF. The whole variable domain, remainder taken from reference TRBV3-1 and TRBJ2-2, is DTAVSQTPKYLVTQMGNDKSIKCEQNLGHDTMYWYKQDSKKFLKIMFSYNNKELIINETVPNRFSPKSPDKAHLNLHINSLELGDSAVYFCASSRMDGTKTGELFFGEGSRLTVL.

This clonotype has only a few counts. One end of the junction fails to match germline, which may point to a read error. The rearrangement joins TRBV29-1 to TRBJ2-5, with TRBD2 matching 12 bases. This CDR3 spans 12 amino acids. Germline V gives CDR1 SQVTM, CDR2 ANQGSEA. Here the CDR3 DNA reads TGCAGCGTTACTAGCGGGGGGCCCTTACCGCTGTTC. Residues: CSVTSGGPLPLF.

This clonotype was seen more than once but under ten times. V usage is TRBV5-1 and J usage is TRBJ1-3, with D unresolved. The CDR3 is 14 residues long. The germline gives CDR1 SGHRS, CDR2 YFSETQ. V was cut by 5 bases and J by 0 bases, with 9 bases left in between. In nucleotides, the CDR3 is TGCGCCAGCAGGCCCCGGACCTCTGGAAACACCATATATTTT. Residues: CASRPRTSGNTIYF.